This TCR beta chain was documented in a study of vaccination effects on CD4 cells after COVID-19. Repertoires were generated with immunoSEQ multiplex PCR, while TCRdb's copy carries only in-frame clones and drops some. The sample lists fewer than 35,000 clones, around 85% seen once, with approximately 6.1% in the top ten. Germline assignment: CDR1 SQVTM and CDR2 ANQGSEA. The CDR3 has 14 residues. V was cut by 4 bases and J by 10 bases, with 20 bases left in between. As regards this clone: Its antigen is not identified.

Before sequencing, viral peptide pools were used by the ViraFEST assay to expand antigen-specific CD4+ T cells. Isolating CD4+ T cells followed approximately 9 days of culture. Vaccination of participants consisted of two doses of either the BNT162b2 or mRNA-1273 vaccine. This receptor was taken from a human donor who received a COVID-19 vaccine. Some clones in this sample may be carry-over from other donors' samples. The sequenced sample was CD4+ T cells from PBMCs cultured with SARS-CoV-2 spike peptides, obtained after COVID-19 vaccination. V and J are TRBV29-1 and TRBJ2-1; TRBD2 might be the D (6 bases). CDR3 region: CSVAGALKPVEQFF. In DNA form, the CDR3 reads TGCAGCGTTGCGGGAGCCCTAAAACCCGTAGAGCAGTTCTTC.